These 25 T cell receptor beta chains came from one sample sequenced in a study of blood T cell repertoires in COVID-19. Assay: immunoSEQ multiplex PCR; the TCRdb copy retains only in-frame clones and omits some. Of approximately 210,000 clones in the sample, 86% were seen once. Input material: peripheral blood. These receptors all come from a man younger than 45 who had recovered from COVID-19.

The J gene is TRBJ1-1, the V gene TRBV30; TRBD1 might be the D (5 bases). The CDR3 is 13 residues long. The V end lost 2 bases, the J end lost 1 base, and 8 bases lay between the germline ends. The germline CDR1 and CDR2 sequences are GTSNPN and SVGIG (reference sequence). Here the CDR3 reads CAWSHTGNTEAFF. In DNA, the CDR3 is TGTGCCTGGAGTCATACAGGGAACACTGAAGCTTTCTTT.

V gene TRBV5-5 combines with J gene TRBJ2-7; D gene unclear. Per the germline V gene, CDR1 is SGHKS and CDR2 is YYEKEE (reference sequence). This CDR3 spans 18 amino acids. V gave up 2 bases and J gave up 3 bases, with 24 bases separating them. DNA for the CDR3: TGTGCCAGCAGCTTAACGGCTAACTCGGTAGGTCGAGGCTACGAGCAGTACTTC. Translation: CASSLTANSVGRGYEQYF.

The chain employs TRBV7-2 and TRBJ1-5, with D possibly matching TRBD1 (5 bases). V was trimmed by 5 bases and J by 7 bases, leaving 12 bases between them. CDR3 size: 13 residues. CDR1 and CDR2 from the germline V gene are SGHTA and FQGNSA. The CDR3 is CASSSGGFQPQHF. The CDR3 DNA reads TGTGCCAGCAGCAGCGGGGGGTTCCAGCCCCAGCATTTT.

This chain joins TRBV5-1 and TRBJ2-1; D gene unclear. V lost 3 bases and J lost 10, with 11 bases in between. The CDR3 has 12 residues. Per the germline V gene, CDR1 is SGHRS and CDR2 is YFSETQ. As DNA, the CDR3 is TGCGCCAGCAGCTCCCTAGGCGGAGAGCAGTTCTTC. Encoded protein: CASSSLGGEQFF.

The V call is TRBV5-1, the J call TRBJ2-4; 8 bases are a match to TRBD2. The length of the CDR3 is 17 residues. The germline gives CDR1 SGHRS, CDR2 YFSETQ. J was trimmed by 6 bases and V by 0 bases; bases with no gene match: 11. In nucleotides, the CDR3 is TGCGCCAGCAGCTTGGACGGAATCTGGGCGGGGGGAAACATTCAGTACTTC. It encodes CASSLDGIWAGGNIQYF.

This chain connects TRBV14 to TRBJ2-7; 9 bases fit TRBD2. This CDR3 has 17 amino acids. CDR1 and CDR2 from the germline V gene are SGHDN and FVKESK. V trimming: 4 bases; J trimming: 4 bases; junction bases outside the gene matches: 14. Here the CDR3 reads CASSPRGGTPRSYEQYF. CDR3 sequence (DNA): TGTGCCAGCAGCCCGCGGGGGGGGACCCCAAGATCTTACGAGCAGTACTTC.

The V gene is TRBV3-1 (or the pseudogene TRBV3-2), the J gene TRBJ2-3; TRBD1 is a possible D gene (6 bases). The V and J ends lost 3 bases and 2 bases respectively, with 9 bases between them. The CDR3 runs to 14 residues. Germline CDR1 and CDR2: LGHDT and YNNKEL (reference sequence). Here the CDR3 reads CASSQGAATDTQYF. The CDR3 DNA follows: TGTGCCAGCAGCCAGGGGGCTGCCACAGATACGCAGTATTTT.

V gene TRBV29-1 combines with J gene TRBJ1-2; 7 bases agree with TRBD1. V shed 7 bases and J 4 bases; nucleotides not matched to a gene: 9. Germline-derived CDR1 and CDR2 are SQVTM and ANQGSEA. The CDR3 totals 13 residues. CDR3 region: CSADRQGAYGYTF. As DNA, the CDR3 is TGCAGCGCGGACCGACAGGGAGCCTATGGCTACACCTTC. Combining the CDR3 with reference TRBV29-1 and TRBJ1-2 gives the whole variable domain SAVISQKPSRDICQRGTSLTIQCQVDSQVTMMFWYRQQPGQSLTLIATANQGSEATYESGFVIDKFPISRPNLTFSTLTVSNMSPEDSSIYLCSADRQGAYGYTFGSGTRLTVV.

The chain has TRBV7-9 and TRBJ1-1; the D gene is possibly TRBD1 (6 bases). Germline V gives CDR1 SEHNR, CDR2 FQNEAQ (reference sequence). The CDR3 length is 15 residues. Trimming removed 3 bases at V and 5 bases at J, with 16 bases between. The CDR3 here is CASSFSQGIGTEAFF. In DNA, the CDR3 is TGTGCCAGCAGCTTCTCCCAGGGGATCGGGACTGAAGCTTTCTTT.

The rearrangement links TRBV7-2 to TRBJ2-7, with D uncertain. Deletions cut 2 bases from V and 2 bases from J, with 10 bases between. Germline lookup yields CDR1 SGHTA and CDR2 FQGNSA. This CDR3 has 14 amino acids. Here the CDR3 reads CASSLLPGTYEQYF. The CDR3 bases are TGTGCCAGCAGCTTATTACCAGGAACCTACGAGCAGTACTTC.

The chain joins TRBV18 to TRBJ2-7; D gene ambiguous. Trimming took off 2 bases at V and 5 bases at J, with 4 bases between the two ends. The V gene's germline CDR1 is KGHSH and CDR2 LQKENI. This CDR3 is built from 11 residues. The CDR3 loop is CASSPNNEQYF. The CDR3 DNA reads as TGTGCCAGCTCACCAAATAACGAGCAGTACTTC.

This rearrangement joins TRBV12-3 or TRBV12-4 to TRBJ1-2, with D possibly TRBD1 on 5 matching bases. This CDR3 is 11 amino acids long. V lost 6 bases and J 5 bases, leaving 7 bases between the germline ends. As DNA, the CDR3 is TGTGCCAGCAGCCAGGGATATGGCTACACCTTC. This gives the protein CASSQGYGYTF.

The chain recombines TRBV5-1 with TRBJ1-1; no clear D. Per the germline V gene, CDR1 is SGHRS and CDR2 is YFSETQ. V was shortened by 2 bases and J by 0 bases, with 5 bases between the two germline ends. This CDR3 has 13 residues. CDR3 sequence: CASSLEMNTEAFF. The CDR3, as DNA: TGCGCCAGCAGCTTAGAGATGAACACTGAAGCTTTCTTT.

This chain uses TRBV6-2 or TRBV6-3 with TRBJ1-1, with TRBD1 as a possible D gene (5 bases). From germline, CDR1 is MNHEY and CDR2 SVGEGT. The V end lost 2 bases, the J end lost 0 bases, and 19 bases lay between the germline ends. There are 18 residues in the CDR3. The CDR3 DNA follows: TGTGCCAGCAGTTACGTCGCACAGGCCAGACGACTGAACACTGAAGCTTTCTTT. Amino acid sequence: CASSYVAQARRLNTEAFF.

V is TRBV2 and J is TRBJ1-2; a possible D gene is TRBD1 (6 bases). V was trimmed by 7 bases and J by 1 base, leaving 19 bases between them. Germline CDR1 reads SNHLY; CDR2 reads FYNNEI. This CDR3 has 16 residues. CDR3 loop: CASTLLGTNYNYGYTF. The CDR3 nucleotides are TGTGCCAGCACTTTGTTGGGGACAAACTATAACTATGGCTACACCTTC.

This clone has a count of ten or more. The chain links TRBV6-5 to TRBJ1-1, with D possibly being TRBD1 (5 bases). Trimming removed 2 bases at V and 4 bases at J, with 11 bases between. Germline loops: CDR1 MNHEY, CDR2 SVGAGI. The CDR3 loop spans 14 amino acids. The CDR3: CASSYDGGFTEAFF. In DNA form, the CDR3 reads TGTGCCAGCAGTTACGATGGGGGGTTCACTGAAGCTTTCTTT.

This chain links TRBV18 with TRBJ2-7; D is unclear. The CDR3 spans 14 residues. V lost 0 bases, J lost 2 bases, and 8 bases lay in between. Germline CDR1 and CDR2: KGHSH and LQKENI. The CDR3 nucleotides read TGTGCCAGCTCACCACCTCCCCCGGCCTACGAGCAGTACTTC. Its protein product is CASSPPPPAYEQYF. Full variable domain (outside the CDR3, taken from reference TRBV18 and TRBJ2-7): NAGVMQNPRHLVRRRGQEARLRCSPMKGHSHVYWYRQLPEEGLKFMVYLQKENIIDESGMPKERFSAEFPKEGPSILRIQQVVRGDSAAYFCASSPPPPAYEQYFGPGTRLTVT.

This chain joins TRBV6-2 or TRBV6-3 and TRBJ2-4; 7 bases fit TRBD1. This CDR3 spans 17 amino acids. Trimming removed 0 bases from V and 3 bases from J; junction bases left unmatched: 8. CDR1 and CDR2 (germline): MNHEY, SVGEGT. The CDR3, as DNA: TGTGCCAGCAGTTACTCGATAGGGGCAGGGGGCAAAAACATTCAGTACTTC. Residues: CASSYSIGAGGKNIQYF.

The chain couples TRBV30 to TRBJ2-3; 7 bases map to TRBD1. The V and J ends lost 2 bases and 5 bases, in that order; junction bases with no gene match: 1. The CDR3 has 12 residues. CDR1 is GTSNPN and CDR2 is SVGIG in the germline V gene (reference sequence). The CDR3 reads CAWSRQGDTQYF. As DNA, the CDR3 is TGTGCCTGGAGTCGACAGGGAGATACGCAGTATTTT.

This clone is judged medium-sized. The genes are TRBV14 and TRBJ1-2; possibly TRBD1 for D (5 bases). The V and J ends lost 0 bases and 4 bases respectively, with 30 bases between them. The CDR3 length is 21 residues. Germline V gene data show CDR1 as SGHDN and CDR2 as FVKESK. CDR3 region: CASSQDFGGTSLPPVSYGYTF. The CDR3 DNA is TGTGCCAGCAGCCAAGATTTCGGGGGTACATCTCTCCCCCCTGTTAGCTATGGCTACACCTTC.

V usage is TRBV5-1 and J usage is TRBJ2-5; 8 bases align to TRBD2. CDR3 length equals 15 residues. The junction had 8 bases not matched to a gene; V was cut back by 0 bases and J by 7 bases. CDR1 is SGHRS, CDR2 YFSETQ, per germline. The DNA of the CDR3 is TGCGCCAGCAGCTTGGACGGGGGGGCCCCATTGACCCAGTACTTC. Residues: CASSLDGGAPLTQYF.

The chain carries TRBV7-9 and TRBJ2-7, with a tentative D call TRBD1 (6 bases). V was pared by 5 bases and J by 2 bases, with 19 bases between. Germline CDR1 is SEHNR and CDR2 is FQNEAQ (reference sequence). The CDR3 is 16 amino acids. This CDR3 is CASSHPGTGPTYEQYF. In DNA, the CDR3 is TGTGCCAGCAGCCACCCTGGCACAGGGCCTACCTACGAGCAGTACTTC.

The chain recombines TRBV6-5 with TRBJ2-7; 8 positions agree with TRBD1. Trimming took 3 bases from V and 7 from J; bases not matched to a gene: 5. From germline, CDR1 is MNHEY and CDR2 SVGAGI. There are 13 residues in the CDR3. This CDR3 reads CASSYTGGREQYF. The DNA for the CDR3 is TGTGCCAGCAGTTATACAGGGGGAAGGGAGCAGTACTTC.

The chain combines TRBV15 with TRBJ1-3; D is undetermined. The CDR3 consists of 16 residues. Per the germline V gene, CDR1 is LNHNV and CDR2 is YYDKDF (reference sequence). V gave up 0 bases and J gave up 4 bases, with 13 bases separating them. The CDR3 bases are TGTGCCACCAGCAGAGATTGGCAGGTATCAGGAAACACCATATATTTT. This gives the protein CATSRDWQVSGNTIYF. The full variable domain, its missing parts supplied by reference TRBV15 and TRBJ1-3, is DAMVIQNPRYQVTQFGKPVTLSCSQTLNHNVMYWYQQKSSQAPKLLFHYYDKDFNNEADTPDNFQSRRPNTSFCFLDIRSPGLGDTAMYLCATSRDWQVSGNTIYFGEGSWLTVV.

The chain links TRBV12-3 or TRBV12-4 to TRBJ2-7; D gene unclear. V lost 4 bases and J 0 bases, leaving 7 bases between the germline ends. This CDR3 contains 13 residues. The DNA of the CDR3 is TGTGCCAGCAGTTCCTACCCCTCCTACGAGCAGTACTTC. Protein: CASSSYPSYEQYF.